The sequence of this TCR beta chain was determined in a study of Ad26.COV2.S vaccination and SARS-CoV-2 variants. The treatment here: roughly 20 received Ad26.COV2.S at low or high dose, single or two shots; about five received placebo; per-sample allocation not given. Day 63 following the first vaccine or placebo injection was when the samples were taken. Wuhan-strain spike was delivered by a replication-incompetent Ad26 vector. Produced via immunoSEQ multiplex PCR; TCRdb's table is partial and in-frame only. The sample shows hundreds of thousands of clones, around 89% of them seen only once. Study-wide results and limits: Responses of spike-specific T cells (both CD8+ and CD4+) reportedly showed substantial breadth after vaccination. The placebo group had lower spike-specific TCR breadth than the vaccine recipients did.

V trimming: 4 bases; J trimming: 4 bases; junction bases outside the gene matches: 9. Germline CDR1 SGHKS, CDR2 YYEKEE (reference sequence). The CDR3 runs to 16 residues. As concerns this clone: The target antigen is unknown.

The chain joins TRBV5-5 to TRBJ2-2; 8 bases line up with TRBD2. The sequence was obtained from a person aged 18-60 years who received the Ad26.COV2.S COVID-19 vaccine or a placebo. The material was peripheral blood, obtained in a trial of Ad26.COV2.S vaccine versus placebo. The CDR3 bases are TGTGCCAGCAGCGCCGTGCGGGGGGCCGGCACCGGGGAGCTGTTTTTT. Its protein is CASSAVRGAGTGELFF.